These 21 T cell receptor beta chains came from one sample sequenced in a study of blood T cell repertoires in COVID-19. The assay was immunoSEQ multiplex PCR, and TCRdb's table has in-frame clones only and misses some. The sample contains roughly 360,000 clones, roughly 86% of which appear only once. Sequencing was carried out using peripheral blood. These receptors all stem from a human donor with acute or convalescent COVID-19. The donor label of this sample is uncertain.

The rearrangement uses TRBV5-6 and TRBJ1-2; perhaps TRBD1 as D (5 bases). The V end was cut by 3 bases, the J end by 7 bases, with 13 bases between. The germline gives CDR1 SGHDT, CDR2 YYEEEE. CDR3 size: 13 residues. The CDR3 reads CASSYQGASGYTF. Here the CDR3 DNA reads TGTGCCAGCAGCTACCAGGGCGCTAGTGGCTACACCTTC.

The genes are TRBV7-2 and TRBJ1-3; D gene ambiguous. The CDR3 has 15 residues. The ends were cut back, 1 base at V and 8 bases at J, with 15 bases in the middle. Germline-derived CDR1 and CDR2 are SGHTA and FQGNSA. The CDR3 DNA reads TGTGCCAGCAGCTTAGTATTGCTCCGAGGAGACACCATATATTTT. This translates into CASSLVLLRGDTIYF.

The DNA of the CDR3 is TGTGCCAGCAGACACAACCGCAACACTGAAGCTTTCTTT. Amino acid sequence: CASRHNRNTEAFF. The chain recombines TRBV3-1 (or the pseudogene TRBV3-2) with TRBJ1-1, with D unresolved. Germline loops: CDR1 LGHDT, CDR2 YNNKEL (reference sequence). Trimming took 6 bases from V and 2 from J, leaving 10 bases between them. There are 13 residues in the CDR3.

The CDR3 bases are TGTGCCAGCACGAGGGGGTGGTCCTACGAGCAGTACTTC. This codes for CASTRGWSYEQYF. The gene calls are TRBV6-5 and TRBJ2-7; possibly TRBD1 for D (6 bases). The CDR3 has 13 residues. From germline, CDR1 is MNHEY and CDR2 SVGAGI. V was trimmed by 7 bases and J by 1 base, leaving 11 bases between them.

The J gene is TRBJ1-5, the V gene TRBV18; D gene uncertain. Germline values: CDR1 KGHSH, CDR2 LQKENI. V lost 2 bases and J lost 1, with 9 bases in between. The CDR3 sequence is 15 residues long. As DNA, the CDR3 is TGTGCCAGCTCACCAATGGGCGCCAGCAATCAGCCCCAGCATTTT. Its translation is CASSPMGASNQPQHF.

V usage is TRBV7-8 and J usage is TRBJ1-2; no firm D call. The germline V and J ends were trimmed by 0 bases and 7 bases, with 12 bases remaining between them. The germline CDR1 and CDR2 sequences are SGHVS and FQNEAQ. The CDR3 is made up of 14 amino acids. This CDR3 is CASSLAAGLVGYTF. The DNA for the CDR3 is TGTGCCAGCAGCTTAGCTGCAGGTTTGGTTGGCTACACCTTC.

This sequence joins TRBV6-5 and TRBJ2-5; 7 bases agree with TRBD2. The trim removed 2 bases at V and 4 bases at J, leaving 4 bases unmatched. CDR3 length: 14 amino acids. The V gene's germline CDR1 is MNHEY and CDR2 SVGAGI. For the CDR3, the DNA is TGTGCCAGCAGTTACCCGGGGGGACGAGAGACCCAGTACTTC. Translated: CASSYPGGRETQYF.

This chain uses TRBV6-1 with TRBJ2-5; tentatively, D is TRBD1 (6 bases). The CDR3 covers 15 residues. Trimming left V 3 bases short and J 5 bases short, with 16 bases between. Germline CDR1 and CDR2: MNHNS and SASEGT. Here the CDR3 DNA reads TGTGCCAGCAGTGATCGCTGGGGGCGAGAGGAGACCCAGTACTTC. Its protein product is CASSDRWGREETQYF.

The CDR3 DNA sequence: TGTGCCTGGGGAACCCCAAGCCAGCCCCAGCATTTT. This codes for CAWGTPSQPQHF. V gene TRBV30 combines with J gene TRBJ1-5, with no clear D. CDR1 is GTSNPN and CDR2 is SVGIG in the germline V gene (reference sequence). The CDR3 consists of 12 residues. Trimming took off 5 bases at V and 7 bases at J, with 12 bases between the two ends.

This clone was counted at least ten times. The V gene is TRBV4-2, the J gene TRBJ1-3; 10 bases align to TRBD1. This CDR3 is 16 amino acids long. Germline V gives CDR1 LGHNA, CDR2 YNFKEQ. V lost 2 bases and J lost 8; bases outside the gene matches: 9. Here the CDR3 reads CASSQHTGTGVDTIYF. The CDR3 coding sequence is TGTGCCAGCAGCCAACATACCGGGACAGGGGTGGACACCATATATTTT.

The V and J genes are TRBV30 and TRBJ1-4, with TRBD1 matching over 10 bases. Germline CDR1 reads GTSNPN; CDR2 reads SVGIG (reference sequence). Trimming removed 3 bases from V and 8 bases from J; junction bases left unmatched: 12. The CDR3 covers 16 residues. CDR3 amino acids: CAWRGTGALIREKLFF. In nucleotides, the CDR3 is TGTGCCTGGAGGGGGACAGGGGCGTTAATCCGCGAAAAACTGTTTTTT.

This clone has a single count. The chain uses TRBV5-6 and TRBJ1-1, with D unresolved. Germline CDR1 and CDR2: SGHDT and YYEEEE. The ends were cut back, 2 bases at V and 0 bases at J, with 5 bases in the middle. The CDR3 is 13 amino acids. As DNA, the CDR3 is TGTGCCAGCAGCTTTCTTATGAACACTGAAGCTTTCTTT. Residues: CASSFLMNTEAFF.

The chain employs TRBV5-4 and TRBJ2-3; TRBD2 is a possible D gene (5 bases). The CDR3 has 16 residues. Germline loops: CDR1 SGHNT, CDR2 YYREEE (reference sequence). Trimming took 7 bases from V and 5 from J, leaving 23 bases between them. CDR3 sequence: CASSHNGSPPQDTQYF. DNA of the CDR3: TGTGCCAGCTCTCATAATGGGAGCCCCCCACAAGATACGCAGTATTTT.

Notes on this clone: Distinct nucleotide sequences in the sample also encode this CDR3. The chain joins TRBV6-1 to TRBJ2-3, with TRBD2 as a possible D gene (5 bases). This CDR3 comprises 14 residues. CDR1 MNHNS and CDR2 SASEGT come from the germline V gene. The V gene lost 3 bases and the J gene lost 2 bases, with 9 bases spanning the gap. CDR3 protein: CASSERGNTDTQYF. The DNA for the CDR3 is TGTGCCAGCAGTGAGCGAGGGAACACAGATACGCAGTATTTT.

In its sample, this clone was seen once. V is TRBV3-1 (or the pseudogene TRBV3-2) and J is TRBJ2-2; TRBD1 agrees at 9 bases. The J segment lost 1 base and the V segment lost 3 bases, leaving 0 bases of the junction unmatched. The CDR3 spans 15 residues. CDR1 and CDR2 (germline): LGHDT, YNNKEL (reference sequence). CDR3 DNA sequence: TGTGCCAGCAGCCAGGGACAGGGGAACACCGGGGAGCTGTTTTTT. Its translation: CASSQGQGNTGELFF.

The chain carries TRBV4-1 and TRBJ1-1; 7 bases are a match to TRBD1. V gave up 1 base and J gave up 9 bases; unmatched junction bases: 2. This CDR3 has 12 residues. Germline V lookup: CDR1 MGHRA, CDR2 YSYEKL. CDR3 in amino acids: CASSQGTGKAFF. In DNA, the CDR3 is TGCGCCAGCAGCCAAGGGACAGGAAAAGCTTTCTTT.

As regards this clone: The same CDR3 also results from other DNA sequences found in this sample. The chain couples TRBV18 to TRBJ2-7; TRBD1 agrees at 7 bases. V lost 3 bases to trimming and J lost 2 bases; unmatched junction nucleotides: 1. There are 13 residues in the CDR3. In germline, CDR1 is KGHSH, CDR2 LQKENI. The CDR3 DNA is TGTGCCAGCTCACCGGGGACAGCCTACGAGCAGTACTTC. Its translation: CASSPGTAYEQYF.

This clone came up a few times. The chain employs TRBV18 and TRBJ1-2, with D perhaps TRBD1 (6 bases). Germline-derived CDR1 and CDR2 are KGHSH and LQKENI. V lost 3 bases, J lost 1 base, and 12 bases lay in between. The CDR3 is made up of 15 amino acids. DNA for the CDR3: TGTGCCAGCTCACCGGGGACACGGGATAACTATGGCTACACCTTC. Protein: CASSPGTRDNYGYTF.

The rearrangement uses TRBV9 and TRBJ2-1; 8 nucleotides line up with TRBD2. Unmatched junction bases numbered 5, after V lost 0 bases and J lost 3 bases. The CDR3 spans 16 residues. Germline loops: CDR1 SGDLS, CDR2 YYNGEE. In DNA form, the CDR3 reads TGTGCCAGCAGCGTAGATCCCAGCGGGGGCTACAATGAGCAGTTCTTC. Encoded protein: CASSVDPSGGYNEQFF.

V and J are TRBV27 and TRBJ1-6; maybe TRBD1 (5 bases). Trimming pared 3 bases from V and 1 base from J, leaving 13 bases between. This CDR3 is 17 amino acids long. CDR1 and CDR2 from the germline V gene are MNHEY and SMNVEV (reference sequence). CDR3 amino acids: CASSFLLGGSYNSPLHF. Here the CDR3 DNA reads TGTGCCAGCAGTTTCCTGTTGGGGGGGTCCTATAATTCACCCCTCCACTTT.

V gene TRBV5-1 combines with J gene TRBJ2-1, with TRBD2 as a possible D gene (6 bases). Deletions cut 5 bases from V and 5 bases from J, with 17 bases between. The CDR3 spans 15 residues. Germline V CDR1 and CDR2: SGHRS, YFSETQ. CDR3 in amino acids: CASSFAGGDDNEQFF. The CDR3 DNA reads TGCGCCAGCAGTTTCGCCGGCGGGGATGACAATGAGCAGTTCTTC.